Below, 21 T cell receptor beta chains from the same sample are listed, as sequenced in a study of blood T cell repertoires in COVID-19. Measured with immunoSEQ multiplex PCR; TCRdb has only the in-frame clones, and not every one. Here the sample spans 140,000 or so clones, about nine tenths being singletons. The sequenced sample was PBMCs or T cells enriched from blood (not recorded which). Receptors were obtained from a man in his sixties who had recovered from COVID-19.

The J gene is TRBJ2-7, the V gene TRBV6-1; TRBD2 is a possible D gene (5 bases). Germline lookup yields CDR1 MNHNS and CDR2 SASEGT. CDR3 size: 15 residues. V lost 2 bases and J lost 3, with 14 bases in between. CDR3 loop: CASSEKSAGVYEQYF. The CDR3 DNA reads TGTGCCAGCAGTGAAAAAAGTGCGGGCGTCTACGAGCAGTACTTC.

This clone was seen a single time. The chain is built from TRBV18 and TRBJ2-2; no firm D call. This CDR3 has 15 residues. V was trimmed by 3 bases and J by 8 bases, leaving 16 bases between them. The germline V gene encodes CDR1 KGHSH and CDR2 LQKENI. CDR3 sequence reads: CASSPRQTYNGELFF. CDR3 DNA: TGTGCCAGCTCACCGAGGCAGACTTACAATGGGGAGCTGTTTTTT.

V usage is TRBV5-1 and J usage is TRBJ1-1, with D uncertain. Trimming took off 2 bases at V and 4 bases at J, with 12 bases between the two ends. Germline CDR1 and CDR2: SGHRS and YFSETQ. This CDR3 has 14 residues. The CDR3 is CASSFAGGSTEAFF. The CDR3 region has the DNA TGCGCCAGCAGCTTCGCGGGAGGGTCCACTGAAGCTTTCTTT.

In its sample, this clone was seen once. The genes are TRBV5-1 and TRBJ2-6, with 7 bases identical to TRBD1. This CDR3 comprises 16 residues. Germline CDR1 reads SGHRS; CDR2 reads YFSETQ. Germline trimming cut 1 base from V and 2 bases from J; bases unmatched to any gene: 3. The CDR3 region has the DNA TGCGCCAGCAGCTTGACAGGGGTGGCTGGGGCCAACGTCCTGACTTTC. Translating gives CASSLTGVAGANVLTF.

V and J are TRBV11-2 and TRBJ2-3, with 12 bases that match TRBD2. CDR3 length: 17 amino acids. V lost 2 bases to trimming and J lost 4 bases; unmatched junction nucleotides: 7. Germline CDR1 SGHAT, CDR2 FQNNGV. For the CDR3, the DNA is TGTGCCAGCAGCTTATCGCCGGGACTAGCGGGTGCAGATACGCAGTATTTT. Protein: CASSLSPGLAGADTQYF.

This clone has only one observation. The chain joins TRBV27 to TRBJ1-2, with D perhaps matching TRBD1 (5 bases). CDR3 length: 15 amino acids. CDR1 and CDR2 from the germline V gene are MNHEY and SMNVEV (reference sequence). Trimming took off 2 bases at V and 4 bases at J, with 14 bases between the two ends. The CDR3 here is CASSLGRAETYGYTF. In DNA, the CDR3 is TGTGCCAGCAGTTTAGGCAGGGCGGAAACCTATGGCTACACCTTC.

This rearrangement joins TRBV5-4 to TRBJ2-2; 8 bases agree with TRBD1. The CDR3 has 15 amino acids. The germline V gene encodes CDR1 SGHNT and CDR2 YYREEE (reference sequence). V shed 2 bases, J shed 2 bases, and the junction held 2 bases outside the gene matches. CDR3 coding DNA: TGTGCCAGCAGCTTTGGACAGGGTAACACCGGGGAGCTGTTTTTT. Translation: CASSFGQGNTGELFF.

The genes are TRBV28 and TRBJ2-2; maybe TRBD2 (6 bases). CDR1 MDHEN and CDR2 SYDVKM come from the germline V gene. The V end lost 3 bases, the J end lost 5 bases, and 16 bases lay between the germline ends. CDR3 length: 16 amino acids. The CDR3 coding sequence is TGTGCCAGCAGTTTCCGGGGTCTAGCGAGTACCGGGGAGCTGTTTTTT. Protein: CASSFRGLASTGELFF.

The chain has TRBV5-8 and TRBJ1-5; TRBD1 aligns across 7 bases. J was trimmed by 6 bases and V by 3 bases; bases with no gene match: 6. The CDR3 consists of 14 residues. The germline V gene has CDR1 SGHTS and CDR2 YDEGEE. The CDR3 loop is CASSSYRGGQPQHF. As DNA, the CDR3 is TGTGCCAGCAGCTCTTACAGGGGAGGTCAGCCCCAGCATTTT.

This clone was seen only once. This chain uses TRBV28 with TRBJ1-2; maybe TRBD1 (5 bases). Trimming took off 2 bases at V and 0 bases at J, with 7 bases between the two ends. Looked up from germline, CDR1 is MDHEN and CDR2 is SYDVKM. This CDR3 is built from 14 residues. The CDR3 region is CASSLGGANYGYTF. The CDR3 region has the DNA TGTGCCAGCAGTTTAGGAGGGGCTAACTATGGCTACACCTTC.

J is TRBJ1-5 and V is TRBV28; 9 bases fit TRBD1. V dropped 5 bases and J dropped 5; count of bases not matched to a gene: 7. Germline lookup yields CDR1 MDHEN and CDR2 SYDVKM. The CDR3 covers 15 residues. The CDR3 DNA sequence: TGTGCCAGCAGTCCGGGACAGGGCACTGATCAGCCCCAGCATTTT. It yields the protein CASSPGQGTDQPQHF.

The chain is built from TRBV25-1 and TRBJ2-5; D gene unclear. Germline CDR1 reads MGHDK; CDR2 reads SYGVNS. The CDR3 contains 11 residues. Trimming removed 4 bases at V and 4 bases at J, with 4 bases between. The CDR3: CASSGRETQYF. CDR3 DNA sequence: TGTGCCAGCAGTGGTCGAGAGACCCAGTACTTC. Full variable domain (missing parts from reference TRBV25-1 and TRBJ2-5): EADIYQTPRYLVIGTGKKITLECSQTMGHDKMYWYQQDPGMELHLIHYSYGVNSTEKGDLSSESTVSRIRTEHFPLTLESARPSHTSQYLCASSGRETQYFGPGTRLLVL.

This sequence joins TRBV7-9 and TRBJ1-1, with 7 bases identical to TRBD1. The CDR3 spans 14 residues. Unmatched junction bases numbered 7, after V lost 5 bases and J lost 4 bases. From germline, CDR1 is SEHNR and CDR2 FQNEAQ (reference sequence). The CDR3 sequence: CASSPRTGGTEAFF. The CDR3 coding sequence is TGTGCCAGCAGCCCTAGGACAGGCGGCACTGAAGCTTTCTTT.

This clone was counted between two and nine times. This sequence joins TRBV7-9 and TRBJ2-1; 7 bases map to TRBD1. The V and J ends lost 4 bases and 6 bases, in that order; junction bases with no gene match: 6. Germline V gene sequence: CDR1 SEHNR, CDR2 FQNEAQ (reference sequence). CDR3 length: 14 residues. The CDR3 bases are TGTGCCAGCAGCTCTAGGGGGCTTATCAATGAGCAGTTCTTC. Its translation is CASSSRGLINEQFF.

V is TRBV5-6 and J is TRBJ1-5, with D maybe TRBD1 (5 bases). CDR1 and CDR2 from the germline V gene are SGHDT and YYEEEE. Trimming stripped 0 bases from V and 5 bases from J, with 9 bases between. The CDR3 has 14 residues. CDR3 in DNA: TGTGCCAGCAGCTTGGCGGGGGGGGATCAGCCCCAGCATTTT. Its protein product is CASSLAGGDQPQHF.

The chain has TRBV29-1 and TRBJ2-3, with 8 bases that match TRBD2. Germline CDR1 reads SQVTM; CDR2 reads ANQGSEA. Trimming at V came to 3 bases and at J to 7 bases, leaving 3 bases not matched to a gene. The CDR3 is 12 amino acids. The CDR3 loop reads CSVDTGGHTQYF. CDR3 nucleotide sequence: TGCAGCGTTGATACGGGGGGGCATACGCAGTATTTT.

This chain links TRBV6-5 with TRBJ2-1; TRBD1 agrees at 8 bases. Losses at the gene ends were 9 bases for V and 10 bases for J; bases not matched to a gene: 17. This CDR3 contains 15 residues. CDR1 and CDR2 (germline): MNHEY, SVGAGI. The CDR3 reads CASRLSGGPGREQFF. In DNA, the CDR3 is TGTGCCAGTAGACTCTCAGGGGGCCCGGGGCGGGAGCAGTTCTTC.

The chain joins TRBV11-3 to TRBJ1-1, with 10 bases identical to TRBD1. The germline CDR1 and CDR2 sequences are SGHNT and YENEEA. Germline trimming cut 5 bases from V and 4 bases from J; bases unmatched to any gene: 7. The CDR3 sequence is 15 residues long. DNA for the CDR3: TGTGCCAGCAGCCAGGGGGACAGGGGAGTCACTGAAGCTTTCTTT. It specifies CASSQGDRGVTEAFF.

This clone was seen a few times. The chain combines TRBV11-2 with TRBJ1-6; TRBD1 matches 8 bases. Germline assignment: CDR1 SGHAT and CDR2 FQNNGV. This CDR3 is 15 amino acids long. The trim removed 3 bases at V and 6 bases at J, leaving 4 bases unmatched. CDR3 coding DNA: TGTGCCAGCAGCTTCCGGACAGGGCTTAATTCACCCCTCCACTTT. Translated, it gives CASSFRTGLNSPLHF.

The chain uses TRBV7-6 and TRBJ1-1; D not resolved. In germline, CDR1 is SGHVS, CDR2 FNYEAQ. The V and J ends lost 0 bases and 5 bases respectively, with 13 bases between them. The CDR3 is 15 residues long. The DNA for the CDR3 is TGTGCCAGCAGCTTAGCCAGGAAACCCGGAACTGAAGCTTTCTTT. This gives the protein CASSLARKPGTEAFF.

The chain's CDR3 is CASSLFLSSGGLSTDTQYF. The CDR3 bases are TGTGCCAGCAGTTTATTCCTAAGTTCGGGAGGGCTTAGCACAGATACGCAGTATTTT. This chain links TRBV27 with TRBJ2-3, with 8 positions matching TRBD2. This CDR3 region has 19 residues. Germline V gene lookup returns CDR1 MNHEY and CDR2 SMNVEV (reference sequence). V gave up 1 base and J gave up 0 bases; unmatched junction bases: 12.